One sample yielded the 27 T cell receptor beta chains listed below, sequenced in a study of blood T cell repertoires in COVID-19. The repertoire was sequenced with immunoSEQ multiplex PCR; TCRdb's copy has only in-frame clones and lacks some. The sample contains 130,000 to 150,000 clones, about 86% of which appear only once. The sequencing sample was made of peripheral blood. These TCRs come from a woman of 80 years or more with acute or convalescent COVID-19.

The V and J genes are TRBV6-4 and TRBJ2-5, with D perhaps TRBD2 (5 bases). The CDR3 has 13 amino acids. The germline gives CDR1 MRHNA, CDR2 SNTAGT. V was trimmed by 2 bases and J by 4 bases, leaving 8 bases between them. The CDR3 bases are TGTGCCAGCAGTGACAATCGGGGAGAGACCCAGTACTTC. Translation gives CASSDNRGETQYF.

The sample holds a few counts of this clone. This sequence joins TRBV6-1 and TRBJ2-7; 9 nucleotides match TRBD2. The CDR3 loop spans 16 amino acids. Germline assignment: CDR1 MNHNS and CDR2 SASEGT. Trimming took 4 bases from V and 0 from J; bases not matched to a gene: 7. This chain's CDR3 is CASSVLAGVNSYEQYF. In DNA, the CDR3 is TGTGCCAGCAGTGTATTAGCGGGGGTAAACTCCTACGAGCAGTACTTC.

This chain joins TRBV15 and TRBJ2-5; possible D gene TRBD2, 5 bases. This CDR3 is built from 18 residues. Trimming pared 0 bases from V and 0 bases from J, leaving 17 bases between. In germline, CDR1 is LNHNV, CDR2 YYDKDF (reference sequence). CDR3 protein: CATSRDLGVDGDQETQYF. The CDR3, as DNA: TGTGCCACCAGCAGAGATCTTGGGGTGGACGGGGACCAAGAGACCCAGTACTTC.

The chain combines TRBV3-1 (or the pseudogene TRBV3-2) with TRBJ2-5, with 9 nucleotides matching TRBD2. CDR1 and CDR2 from the germline V gene are LGHDT and YNNKEL (reference sequence). The V segment lost 9 bases and the J segment 4 bases; nucleotides outside the gene matches: 6. The CDR3 runs 13 residues. The CDR3 is CASRPSGVETQYF. DNA of the CDR3: TGTGCCAGTCGTCCTAGCGGGGTAGAGACCCAGTACTTC.

This sequence joins TRBV7-9 and TRBJ2-1; 12 positions agree with TRBD2. Germline V gene data show CDR1 as SEHNR and CDR2 as FQNEAQ (reference sequence). J gave up 5 bases and V 3 bases, and 5 bases lay outside the gene matches. CDR3 length equals 16 residues. The chain's CDR3 is CASSFTSGGLNNEQFF. In DNA form, the CDR3 reads TGTGCCAGCAGCTTCACTAGCGGGGGGCTCAACAATGAGCAGTTCTTC.

As regards this clone: The same CDR3 can be traced to other DNA sequences in this sample. The gene calls are TRBV29-1 and TRBJ1-1, with D unresolved. This CDR3 region has 12 residues. Germline-derived CDR1 and CDR2 are SQVTM and ANQGSEA. V dropped 4 bases and J dropped 1 base, with 7 bases sitting between them. Written as DNA, the CDR3 is TGCAGCGTTGCTCGGGGGAACACTGAAGCTTTCTTT. This codes for CSVARGNTEAFF.

V and J are TRBV14 and TRBJ1-1, with TRBD1 as a possible D gene (5 bases). Per the germline V gene, CDR1 is SGHDN and CDR2 is FVKESK. V was trimmed by 4 bases and J by 2 bases, leaving 8 bases between them. The CDR3 contains 13 residues. The CDR3 protein is CASSPQANTEAFF. The DNA of the CDR3 is TGTGCCAGCAGCCCACAGGCAAACACTGAAGCTTTCTTT.

On this clone itself: At one end, the junction sequence differs from germline, possibly due to a read error. The V gene is TRBV7-3, the J gene TRBJ2-3; 9 bases map to TRBD2. Germline loops: CDR1 SGHTA, CDR2 FQGTGA. CDR3 length: 14 amino acids. In DNA, the CDR3 is TGTGCCAGCAGCCCTAGCGGGGCCACAAATACGCAGTATTTT. It encodes CASSPSGATNTQYF.

The gene calls are TRBV2 and TRBJ1-2, with a possible D match to TRBD1 (6 bases). CDR1 SNHLY and CDR2 FYNNEI come from the germline V gene. The length of the CDR3 is 15 residues. Trimming shortened V by 7 bases and J by 7 bases, and 22 bases separated the two germline ends. CDR3 region: CASNPNIRQAGGYTF. CDR3 nucleotides: TGTGCCAGCAACCCTAACATCAGACAGGCGGGTGGCTACACCTTC.

The chain couples TRBV6-5 to TRBJ1-1; D unresolved. This CDR3 spans 13 amino acids. The germline gives CDR1 MNHEY, CDR2 SVGAGI. The V and J ends lost 6 bases and 1 base respectively, with 9 bases between them. The CDR3 DNA reads TGTGCCAGCAGCACGACAAGGAACACTGAAGCTTTCTTT. Translating it yields CASSTTRNTEAFF.

This clone showed up just a few times. The rearrangement uses TRBV3-1 (or the pseudogene TRBV3-2) and TRBJ1-6, with TRBD1 matching over 7 bases. The CDR3 sequence is 16 residues long. The germline CDR1 and CDR2 sequences are LGHDT and YNNKEL (reference sequence). V lost 1 base and J lost 6; bases outside the gene matches: 6. The CDR3 DNA follows: TGTGCCAGCAGCCAAGGCCGATACAGGGGTAATTCACCCCTCCACTTT. This gives the protein CASSQGRYRGNSPLHF.

This chain connects TRBV21-1 to TRBJ1-5; the table's TRBD1 call for D was not verified on the DNA. TRBV21-1 is a pseudogene. This CDR3 region has 17 residues. This CDR3 is CASSPGHKIKGNQPQHF. The DNA of the CDR3 is TGTGCCAGCAGCCCGGGACACAAAATTAAGGGCAATCAGCCCCAGCATTTT.

The genes are TRBV2 and TRBJ2-1; TRBD2 matches at 12 bases. CDR1 SNHLY and CDR2 FYNNEI come from the germline V gene. With 2 bases clipped from V and 8 bases from J, the junction kept 4 bases outside the gene matches. This CDR3 contains 15 residues. CDR3 amino acids: CASSELASGGDEQFF. For the CDR3, the DNA is TGTGCCAGCAGTGAATTGGCTAGCGGGGGGGATGAGCAGTTCTTC.

V gene TRBV25-1 combines with J gene TRBJ1-2; 12 bases align to TRBD1. V gave up 4 bases and J gave up 10 bases; unmatched junction bases: 10. Germline CDR1 MGHDK, CDR2 SYGVNS. CDR3 length: 15 amino acids. The CDR3 DNA sequence: TGTGCCAGCAGTGCTCTGGGGGGACAGGGGGCGGACTACACCTTC. Protein sequence: CASSALGGQGADYTF.

V is TRBV7-2 and J is TRBJ1-2; D remains unclear. V was clipped by 0 bases and J by 4 bases, with 15 bases between them. The CDR3 is made up of 16 amino acids. Looked up from germline, CDR1 is SGHTA and CDR2 is FQGNSA. The CDR3 protein is CASSLARSGAGYGYTF. DNA of the CDR3: TGTGCCAGCAGCTTAGCCCGGTCCGGCGCGGGCTATGGCTACACCTTC.

The chain has TRBV7-8 and TRBJ1-2; maybe TRBD1 (5 bases). The germline V gene has CDR1 SGHVS and CDR2 FQNEAQ. V gave up 2 bases and J gave up 4 bases, with 11 bases separating them. The CDR3 has 14 amino acids. CDR3 DNA: TGTGCCAGCAGCTTACGGGGGAACGGCTATGGCTACACCTTC. It encodes CASSLRGNGYGYTF.

The genes are TRBV5-1 and TRBJ1-1, with D unclear. Germline V gene data show CDR1 as SGHRS and CDR2 as YFSETQ. This CDR3 is 13 amino acids long. Trimming removed 0 bases at V and 3 bases at J, with 6 bases between. This CDR3 reads CASSLGQDTEAFF. The CDR3 nucleotides are TGCGCCAGCAGCTTGGGCCAGGACACTGAAGCTTTCTTT.

This chain connects TRBV10-3 to TRBJ1-1; TRBD1 aligns across 8 bases. This CDR3 has 15 residues. The trim removed 2 bases at V and 5 bases at J, leaving 7 bases unmatched. Germline CDR1 ENHRY, CDR2 SYGVKD. This CDR3 reads CAISETGQGWTEAFF. The CDR3 nucleotides are TGTGCCATCAGTGAGACAGGACAGGGTTGGACTGAAGCTTTCTTT.

The chain joins TRBV5-4 to TRBJ2-1; TRBD1 aligns across 8 bases. Germline trimming cut 2 bases from V and 8 bases from J; bases unmatched to any gene: 6. This CDR3 is built from 14 residues. Germline V CDR1 and CDR2: SGHNT, YYREEE (reference sequence). Here the CDR3 DNA reads TGTGCCAGCAGCTTTGACAGGGGCCGGGATGAGCAGTTCTTC. This sequence encodes CASSFDRGRDEQFF.

This clone is judged medium-sized. V and J are TRBV9 and TRBJ1-3; D not resolved. The CDR3 covers 17 residues. Trimming pared 3 bases from V and 2 bases from J, leaving 18 bases between. CDR1 is SGDLS and CDR2 is YYNGEE in the germline V gene. CDR3: CASSAFPIYSPGNTIYF. In nucleotides, the CDR3 is TGTGCCAGCAGCGCTTTTCCAATATATAGTCCTGGAAACACCATATATTTT.

This chain uses TRBV7-8 with TRBJ1-5; D unclear. The CDR3 loop spans 15 amino acids. V lost 3 bases to trimming and J lost 7 bases, with 16 bases between them. Germline V CDR1 and CDR2: SGHVS, FQNEAQ. The CDR3 sequence is CASSFQPLPSQPQHF. For the CDR3, the DNA is TGTGCCAGCAGCTTTCAACCACTCCCCTCACAGCCCCAGCATTTT.

The chain links TRBV27 to TRBJ1-2; D may be TRBD1 (6 bases). Trimming removed 2 bases at V and 0 bases at J, with 13 bases between. CDR3 size: 16 residues. Germline-derived CDR1 and CDR2 are MNHEY and SMNVEV (reference sequence). In nucleotides, the CDR3 is TGTGCCAGCAGTTTAGGGGCGGGGGCCGCTAACTATGGCTACACCTTC. This encodes CASSLGAGAANYGYTF.

The chain is built from TRBV19 and TRBJ2-3, with TRBD2 identical over 11 bases. CDR3 size: 15 residues. Germline CDR1 reads LNHDA; CDR2 reads SQIVND (reference sequence). With V trimmed by 6 bases and J by 2 bases, 4 bases remained unmatched. Here the CDR3 reads CASRALAGVTDTQYF. CDR3 sequence (DNA): TGTGCCAGTAGAGCACTAGCGGGGGTCACAGATACGCAGTATTTT.

This clone was counted only a few times. The chain combines TRBV5-4 with TRBJ2-3; 7 nucleotides agree with TRBD1. The CDR3 is 14 amino acids. The germline CDR1 and CDR2 sequences are SGHNT and YYREEE (reference sequence). V shed 1 base and J 3 bases; nucleotides not matched to a gene: 2. The CDR3 DNA follows: TGTGCCAGCAGCTTGCGACAGGGAACAGATACGCAGTATTTT. Amino acid sequence: CASSLRQGTDTQYF.

This clone was counted only a few times. This chain links TRBV27 with TRBJ1-4; 7 bases fit TRBD1. V shed 8 bases, J shed 7 bases, and the junction held 10 bases outside the gene matches. The germline V gene encodes CDR1 MNHEY and CDR2 SMNVEV (reference sequence). The CDR3 covers 14 residues. As DNA, the CDR3 is TGTGCCAGCTCCTCAGGGGGGTTGCCTGAAAAACTGTTTTTT. Translated, it gives CASSSGGLPEKLFF. The full variable domain, completed using reference TRBV27 and TRBJ1-4, is EAQVTQNPRYLITVTGKKLTVTCSQNMNHEYMSWYRQDPGLGLRQIYYSMNVEVTDKGDVPEGYKVSRKEKRNFPLILESPSPNQTSLYFCASSSGGLPEKLFFGSGTQLSVL.

CDR3 bases: TGTGCCAGCAGCTGGACAGGATTTAATTCACCCCTCCACTTT. Translation: CASSWTGFNSPLHF. The chain recombines TRBV7-3 with TRBJ1-6; 7 bases fit TRBD1. CDR3 length: 14 amino acids. Trimming took 4 bases from V and 6 from J; bases not matched to a gene: 3. From germline, CDR1 is SGHTA and CDR2 FQGTGA. Looking up the rest from reference TRBV7-3 and TRBJ1-6 gives the full variable domain: GAGVSQTPSNKVTEKGKYVELRCDPISGHTALYWYRQSLGQGPEFLIYFQGTGAADDSGLPNDRFFAVRPEGSVSTLKIQRTERGDSAVYLCASSWTGFNSPLHFGNGTRLTVT.

The rearrangement joins TRBV7-9 to TRBJ1-4; D not certain. CDR1 and CDR2 from the germline V gene are SEHNR and FQNEAQ (reference sequence). The CDR3 spans 12 residues. V shed 3 bases and J shed 15 bases, with 14 bases lying between them. CDR3: CASSFGGISVFF. CDR3 coding DNA: TGTGCCAGCAGCTTTGGCGGGATTTCGGTGTTTTTT.